Detailed here is one TCR beta chain. The source of the sample is a study of cytomegalovirus exposure and HLA in healthy donors. Study overall: There were under 130 million unique TCR beta sequences, drawn from roughly 200 million T cells, in an earlier analysis.

Trimming took off 5 bases at V and 0 bases at J, with 18 bases between the two ends. In germline, CDR1 is SGHNT, CDR2 YYREEE (reference sequence). The CDR3 extends over 16 amino acids. PCR primers comprised 60 Vbeta and 13 Jbeta primers. Study processing details: In a later analysis, the count reached about 82 million unique TCR beta chains, with 9 million to 11 million shared. Here immunoSEQ multiplex PCR was the method, and the copy in TCRdb shows in-frame clones only, minus some. That table is the source of V, J and clone size, and D and trimming were worked out from the DNA. Of over 120,000 clones listed, less than 85% were seen once; the top ten hold 2.1%.

The chain links TRBV5-4 to TRBJ2-7, with a tentative D call TRBD1 (6 bases). The clonotype was recovered from a woman aged 55-69 years in good health and CMV-seropositive. Source material: PBMCs. The CDR3 nucleotides are TGTGCCAGCAGTCCATCACAGGGTTATAGCTCCTACGAGCAGTACTTC. Encoded protein: CASSPSQGYSSYEQYF.